This T cell receptor (beta chain) was identified during a study of blood T cell repertoires in COVID-19. TCRdb's table, derived via immunoSEQ multiplex PCR, lists solely in-frame clones and lacks some. Among a few hundred thousand clones, around 83% were seen once, and the ten largest hold approximately 6.8%. Sequenced material: PBMCs or T cells enriched from blood (not recorded which). The clonotype originates from a woman between 40 and 50 years old who had recovered from COVID-19.

CDR3 bases: TGTGCCACCGGGACTAGTACTGGGGAGCTGTTTTTT. Its translation: CATGTSTGELFF. V and J are TRBV24-1 and TRBJ2-2; TRBD2 matches at 8 bases. Germline loops: CDR1 KGHDR, CDR2 SFDVKD. V was pared by 9 bases and J by 8 bases, with 4 bases of the junction left unmatched. The CDR3 is 12 residues long.